Listed below are T cell receptor beta chains from one sample, sequenced in a study of T cell changes during pregnancy in multiple sclerosis. Method: immunoSEQ multiplex PCR; TCRdb's copy keeps in-frame clones and lacks some. Of about 42,000 clones listed, 91% were seen once; the top ten hold 0.65% to 0.9%. The sample consisted of CD4+ T cells from peripheral blood mononuclear cells, taken before pregnancy. The receptors here all came from a female donor with multiple sclerosis, enrolled in a pregnancy study. The CDR3 runs from the conserved cysteine through the conserved F or W. A D gene is named only where the DNA matches it firmly. Part of the rows lack a size; the others show once, few, many or a class for expanded clones.

v_gene	d_gene	j_gene	abundance	CDR3aa	CDR3nt
TRBV5-1	TRBD2	TRBJ2-1	.	CASSPPLAGSYNEQFF	TGCGCCAGCAGCCCCCCACTAGCGGGCTCCTACAATGAGCAGTTCTTC
TRBV6-5	.	TRBJ1-6	.	CASHLRVRSPLHF	TGTGCCAGCCACCTCAGGGTGCGTTCACCCCTCCACTTT
TRBV19	.	TRBJ2-5	.	CASSIYVSQETQYF	TGTGCCAGTAGTATATACGTCAGCCAAGAGACCCAGTACTTC
TRBV7-2	TRBD1	TRBJ1-5	.	CASSFRDRGQPQHF	TGTGCCAGCAGCTTCCGGGACAGGGGTCAGCCCCAGCATTTT
TRBV4-1	TRBD1	TRBJ1-5	.	CASSQGDSARGSNQPQHF	TGCGCCAGCAGCCAAGGGGACAGCGCCCGCGGTAGCAATCAGCCCCAGCATTTT
TRBV7-8	TRBD1	TRBJ1-2	.	CASSEDRGAGYTF	TGTGCCAGCAGCGAAGACAGGGGCGCCGGCTACACCTTC
TRBV7-8	.	TRBJ1-1	.	CASSLSGGGTEAFF	TGTGCCAGCAGCTTATCGGGGGGTGGAACTGAAGCTTTCTTT
TRBV10-3	TRBD1	TRBJ2-7	.	CAISVRGQVEQYF	TGTGCCATCAGTGTGAGGGGACAGGTCGAGCAGTACTTC
TRBV19	.	TRBJ2-3	.	CASSISFVATDTQYF	TGTGCCAGTAGTATCTCGTTTGTGGCCACAGATACGCAGTATTTT
TRBV7-9	TRBD1	TRBJ1-5	.	CASSLTGFQPQHF	TGTGCCAGCAGCCTGACAGGGTTTCAGCCCCAGCATTTT
TRBV25-1	TRBD1	TRBJ2-2	.	CASSEYNLTGGTGELFF	TGTGCCAGCAGTGAATATAATTTGACAGGGGGCACCGGGGAGCTGTTTTTT
TRBV20-1	.	TRBJ1-1	.	CSLFGTEAFF	TGCTCACTCTTTGGCACTGAAGCTTTCTTT
TRBV6-5	.	TRBJ2-7	.	CASSYSSRGPPYEQYF	TGTGCCAGCAGTTACTCATCGCGGGGTCCTCCCTACGAGCAGTACTTC
TRBV9	TRBD1	TRBJ2-3	.	CASSPSGTGYPDTQYF	TGTGCCAGCAGCCCCTCTGGGACAGGGTATCCAGATACGCAGTATTTT
TRBV7-3	TRBD1	TRBJ1-2	.	CASHPGQGFSLYGYTF	TGTGCCAGTCATCCGGGACAGGGCTTCTCGCTCTATGGCTACACCTTC
TRBV5-1	.	TRBJ2-5	.	CASREHTRGETQYF	TGCGCCAGCAGAGAGCACACCCGGGGGGAGACCCAGTACTTC
TRBV15	.	TRBJ1-3	once	CATSRDTGGIDTIYF	TGTGCCACCAGCAGAGATACCGGGGGAATAGACACCATATATTTT
TRBV4-2	.	TRBJ1-3	.	CASSPSDRYSGNTIYF	TGTGCCAGCAGCCCGTCAGACAGGTACTCTGGAAACACCATATATTTT
TRBV7-3	TRBD1	TRBJ1-3	.	CASSLTRQGAGNTIYF	TGTGCCAGCAGCTTAACACGTCAGGGGGCTGGGAACACCATATATTTT
TRBV18	TRBD1	TRBJ1-6	.	CASSPGQGYSPLHF	TGTGCCAGCTCACCTGGACAGGGGTATTCACCCCTCCACTTT
TRBV7-8	TRBD1	TRBJ1-1	.	CASSVDRVVNEAFF	TGTGCCAGCAGCGTAGACAGGGTCGTTAATGAAGCTTTCTTT
TRBV6-5	.	TRBJ1-2	.	CASSYSTGAVSGYTF	TGTGCCAGCAGTTACTCGACTGGGGCAGTAAGTGGCTACACCTTC
TRBV4-3	.	TRBJ2-3	.	CASTMGRGAGTDTQYF	TGCGCCAGCACCATGGGGAGGGGGGCAGGCACAGATACGCAGTATTTT
TRBV5-1	.	TRBJ2-7	.	CASSLVRADYEQYF	TGCGCCAGCAGCTTGGTCAGGGCAGACTACGAGCAGTACTTC
TRBV2	TRBD1	TRBJ1-1	.	CASSLRQGSEAFF	TGTGCCAGCAGCCTGCGACAGGGGAGCGAAGCTTTCTTT
TRBV4-1	.	TRBJ1-1	.	CASSHGLGKHTEAFF	TGCGCCAGCAGCCACGGACTGGGGAAACACACTGAAGCTTTCTTT
TRBV11-1	TRBD2	TRBJ2-7	.	CASSPRGGAYEQYF	TGTGCCAGCAGCCCTCGGGGGGGAGCCTACGAGCAGTACTTC
TRBV9	.	TRBJ2-3	.	CASSPPGHDRRGRGTDTQYF	TGTGCCAGCAGCCCCCCTGGCCACGATAGACGGGGTCGCGGCACAGATACGCAGTATTTT
TRBV19	.	TRBJ1-2	.	CASRGDINYGYTF	TGTGCCAGCCGGGGAGATATTAACTATGGCTACACCTTC
TRBV4-2	.	TRBJ2-1	.	CASSQDVEEQFF	TGTGCCAGCAGCCAAGATGTAGAGGAGCAGTTCTTC
TRBV6-6	.	TRBJ1-1	.	CASIRQANTEAFF	TGTGCCAGCATCAGACAGGCGAACACTGAAGCTTTCTTT
TRBV14	.	TRBJ2-7	.	CASSQVLEQYF	TGTGCCAGCAGCCAAGTCCTCGAGCAGTACTTC
TRBV30	TRBD1	TRBJ1-2	.	CAWGLQGAYGYTF	TGTGCCTGGGGCTTACAGGGGGCCTATGGCTACACCTTC
TRBV5-4	TRBD1	TRBJ1-5	.	CASSLQGEQPQHF	TGTGCCAGCAGCTTGCAGGGGGAGCAGCCCCAGCATTTT
TRBV5-4	TRBD2	TRBJ2-5	.	CASSLVGSGGETQYF	TGTGCCAGCAGCTTGGTGGGTAGCGGGGGAGAGACCCAGTACTTC
TRBV7-9	TRBD1	TRBJ1-2	.	CASSYKTGGTYGYTF	TGTGCCAGCAGCTATAAGACAGGGGGGACCTATGGCTACACCTTC
TRBV25-1	.	TRBJ2-5	.	CASSEAGEETQYF	TGTGCCAGCAGTGAGGCAGGGGAAGAGACCCAGTACTTC
TRBV5-1	TRBD1	TRBJ2-7	.	CASSLLGTGRFDEQYF	TGCGCCAGCAGCTTGTTGGGGACAGGGAGATTCGACGAGCAGTACTTC
TRBV19	.	TRBJ1-1	.	CASSPITQGSAAFF	TGTGCCAGTAGTCCCATTACCCAGGGATCGGCAGCTTTCTTT
TRBV14	TRBD1	TRBJ1-1	.	CASSQYRGMNTEAFF	TGTGCCAGCAGCCAGTACAGGGGCATGAACACTGAAGCTTTCTTT
TRBV30	TRBD2	TRBJ2-5	.	CAWTSRGGILQETQYF	TGTGCCTGGACGTCCCGGGGGGGAATACTCCAAGAGACCCAGTACTTC
TRBV4-1	.	TRBJ1-4	.	CASSQENRADNEKLFF	TGCGCCAGCAGCCAAGAAAACAGGGCCGACAATGAAAAACTGTTTTTT
TRBV6-5	TRBD1	TRBJ1-6	once	CASRRQGGSPLHF	TGTGCCAGCAGGAGACAGGGGGGTTCACCCCTCCACTTT
TRBV2	TRBD1	TRBJ1-2	.	CASSEMSGQGSGYTF	TGTGCCAGCAGTGAAATGAGTGGACAGGGGTCGGGCTACACCTTC
TRBV5-1	TRBD1	TRBJ1-3	.	CASSLRPGTGFRVGNTIYF	TGCGCCAGCAGCTTGCGGCCCGGGACAGGGTTTCGAGTTGGAAACACCATATATTTT
TRBV21-1	.	TRBJ1-4	.	CASSVNQGGATNEKLFF	TGTGCCAGCAGCGTCAACCAAGGGGGGGCGACTAATGAAAAACTGTTTTTT
TRBV29-1	.	TRBJ2-6	.	CSVDGAGANVLTF	TGCAGCGTGGACGGGGCTGGGGCCAACGTCCTGACTTTC